This note documents a single TCR beta chain sequence. Here immunoSEQ multiplex PCR was the method, and the copy in TCRdb shows in-frame clones only, minus some. The sample lists approximately 50,000 clones, around 94% occurring once. The data belong to a study of T cell changes during pregnancy in multiple sclerosis. The starting material was CD4+ T cells from peripheral blood mononuclear cells, obtained in the third trimester of pregnancy. The clonotype was recovered from a female donor with multiple sclerosis, enrolled in a pregnancy study.

This CDR3 is CASSEKGGSSAEAFF. CDR3 in DNA: TGTGCCAGCAGCGAGAAAGGGGGATCAAGCGCTGAAGCTTTCTTT. This chain uses TRBV7-9 with TRBJ1-1, with D perhaps matching TRBD1 (6 bases). V shed 5 bases and J shed 6 bases, with 19 bases lying between them. Looked up from germline, CDR1 is SEHNR and CDR2 is FQNEAQ (reference sequence). This CDR3 has 15 residues.